Here is one T cell receptor (beta chain) with its context. A few counts support this clonotype. The antigen this receptor binds is unknown. No much larger clone exists at a distance of one base, and base qualities are not known. This entry comes from a study of T cells in Graves' hyperthyroidism and ophthalmopathy (dated by TCRdb to about 2019). Describing the broader study: Peripheral blood samples were taken at the time of initial diagnosis, prior to any treatment. An independent validation cohort of around 19 hyperthyroidism patients and approximately 15 patients who later progressed to ophthalmopathy tested prospective prediction of ophthalmopathy. A discovery cohort of about 100 patients, about 43 with Graves' ophthalmopathy and approximately 60 with stable Graves' hyperthyroidism, was used to find distinguishing TCR V-J signatures. The study also compared thyroid tissue and blood T-cell repertoires from 6 or 7 Graves' hyperthyroidism patients. After blood sampling, hyperthyroidism patients were treated with methimazole at a starting dose of 30 mg daily, and ophthalmopathy patients were treated with high-dose intravenous methylprednisolone. The 90 to 100 discovery patients were randomly divided into training and test sets at a 7:3 ratio. According to the paper, TCR Vbeta CDR3 sequencing was carried out on 135 peripheral blood samples, which came from under 50 ophthalmopathy, approximately 78 hyperthyroidism and roughly 17 progressor patients. The research as a whole found: In validation, the model predicted progression to ophthalmopathy with over 65% sensitivity and roughly 72% specificity, a median of around six months before onset. Most expanded thyroid clonotypes (frequency above 0.001) were also detected in blood, suggesting blood repertoires may reflect thyroid immune responses. No statistical method was used to fix the sample size in advance, and group allocation was not hidden from the investigators. In cross-validation, a model built on a 13 V-J signature told ophthalmopathy apart from stable hyperthyroidism with over 85% sensitivity and approximately 84% specificity, and in testing the same model reached 80%/75%.

Amplification of TCR beta CDR3 regions was carried out from RNA transcripts. The TCR CDR3 was subjected to a first round of RT-PCR using the HTBI primer set and the Qiagen OneStep RT-PCR kit. Libraries were constructed in a second round of multiplex PCR, after which size selection and purification were carried out. Sequencing of the libraries was done on an Illumina HiSeq2000 using paired-end 100 bp reads. Concerning the study's data processing: Raw data were processed with SOAPnuke, discarding reads with adapters, uncalled bases, mean Phred below 15, or no exact constant-primer or identifier match. High-quality paired reads were merged using COPE v1.2.5, and each unique nucleotide sequence was defined as a clonotype. MiTCR v1.1 was used to align the clonotypes against IMGT TRBV, TRBD and TRBJ reference segments. The analysis was restricted to V-J combinations with a frequency above 0.0001, which together covered over 99% of the repertoires. A TCS score was defined as the ratio between F50 (clonal expansion) and ExV (chaos), using BLOSUM62-based TCRdist between CDR3 peptides within each V-J. Welch's t-statistics and random forest reduced approximately 520 V-J features to some 14, which were used in a naive Bayes classifier (R e1071). The raw public data were reprocessed by TCRdb itself: fastp quality trimming at Q25, MiXCR clonotype calling, in-frame beta chains only. One record per CDR3 amino acid sequence lists the most common genes and DNA. TCRdb's processing, not the authors' own work, is the source of the V and J calls. A total of 550,000 to 800,000 distinct CDR3 sequences appear in this sample, about 15% of them only once. Clones ranked in the top ten supply 8.4% of the sample.

Stable Graves' hyperthyroidism was defined as the absence of progression to ophthalmopathy over 18 months of follow-up. Hyperthyroidism patients were newly diagnosed, had a disease duration of under 2 months, and were aged 18 to 65 years. Any patient with an uncontrolled infection, another autoimmune disease, pregnancy or lactation was excluded. Diagnoses were based on clinical symptoms, serum thyroxine and TRAb, thyroid ultrasound and orbital computed tomography. Ficoll-Paque density gradient centrifugation was used to isolate PBMCs from approximately 10 ml of fresh peripheral blood. Total RNA was extracted using Trizol reagent, and RNA quality was assessed on an Agilent 2100 Bioanalyzer. The V end gives up 6 bases and the J end 2 bases, leaving 4 bases in the junction not matched to a gene. The CDR3 runs 14 amino acids, cysteine and phenylalanine included. Of the read, only the CDR3 DNA is kept; its 42 bases are in frame from base 1. The germline V gene gives CDR1 as SGDLS and CDR2 as YYNGEE.

The receptor chain draws on TRBV9 and TRBJ2-3; TRBD2 matches 9 bases in the middle. The sample taken for sequencing was blood. This receptor was obtained from a man younger than 35 with Graves' hyperthyroidism. The CDR3 reads CASTAGGYTDTQYF. The sequence in DNA is TGTGCCAGCACGGCGGGAGGGTACACAGATACGCAGTATTTT.